Below, 32 T cell receptor beta chains from the same sample are listed, as sequenced in a study of control samples from healthy donors and cancer patients. TCRdb's table, derived via immunoSEQ multiplex PCR, lists solely in-frame clones and lacks some. The sample holds roughly 69,000 clones, approximately 83% seen once. Sequencing used blood. These receptors all stem from a man aged 60-69 years in good health.

This clone was seen repeatedly, ten times or more. J is TRBJ2-3 and V is TRBV2, with 11 nucleotides matching TRBD2. V trimming: 7 bases; J trimming: 2 bases; junction bases outside the gene matches: 5. Germline values: CDR1 SNHLY, CDR2 FYNNEI. CDR3 length: 15 residues. The CDR3: CASNLLAGVTDTQYF. The CDR3 nucleotides are TGTGCCAGCAACCTACTAGCGGGAGTCACAGATACGCAGTATTTT. Based on the CDR3 plus reference TRBV2 and TRBJ2-3, the full variable domain is EPEVTQTPSHQVTQMGQEVILRCVPISNHLYFYWYRQILGQKVEFLVSFYNNEISEKSEIFDDQFSVERPDGSNFTLKIRSTKLEDSAMYFCASNLLAGVTDTQYFGPGTRLTVL.

A remark on this clone: The same CDR3 arises from other DNA sequences in this sample as well. The chain employs TRBV10-2 and TRBJ2-2, with no clear D. The V and J ends lost 4 bases and 2 bases respectively, with 8 bases between them. CDR3 length: 14 residues. Germline assignment: CDR1 WSHSY and CDR2 SAAADI. CDR3 DNA: TGCGCCAGCAGTGCCCAGGTCAACACCGGGGAGCTGTTTTTT. It encodes CASSAQVNTGELFF.

The chain recombines TRBV12-5 with TRBJ1-2; 7 nucleotides line up with TRBD1. This CDR3 is 14 amino acids long. V lost 7 bases and J lost 0; bases outside the gene matches: 5. Germline V gene data show CDR1 as LGHNT and CDR2 as FRNRAP. For the CDR3, the DNA is TGTGCTAGTGCCCGGGGACAGACTAACTATGGCTACACCTTC. Translated, it gives CASARGQTNYGYTF. The complete variable domain, with remaining parts taken from reference TRBV12-5 and TRBJ1-2, reads DARVTQTPRHKVTEMGQEVTMRCQPILGHNTVFWYRQTMMQGLELLAYFRNRAPLDDSGMPKDRFSAEMPDATLATLKIQPSEPRDSAVYFCASARGQTNYGYTFGSGTRLTVV.

The rearrangement links TRBV19 to TRBJ1-1; no clear D gene. Per germline, CDR1 LNHDA and CDR2 SQIVND (reference sequence). The CDR3 length is 13 residues. Trimming pared 6 bases from V and 2 bases from J, leaving 10 bases between. The CDR3 coding sequence is TGTGCCAGTAGGAAGGCCGGCAACACTGAAGCTTTCTTT. Translated: CASRKAGNTEAFF.

J is TRBJ2-5 and V is TRBV6-6; the match to TRBD1 covers 7 bases. V lost 2 bases to trimming and J lost 1 base; unmatched junction nucleotides: 4. Germline values: CDR1 MNHNY, CDR2 SVGAGI (reference sequence). The CDR3 loop spans 15 amino acids. The CDR3 nucleotides are TGTGCCAGCAGTTACGACAGGGCCTCCCAAGAGACCCAGTACTTC. Protein: CASSYDRASQETQYF.

The gene calls are TRBV19 and TRBJ2-3, with 8 bases aligning to TRBD2. This CDR3 region has 16 residues. Germline assignment: CDR1 LNHDA and CDR2 SQIVND (reference sequence). The V and J ends lost 3 bases and 5 bases, in that order; junction bases with no gene match: 10. The CDR3 DNA is TGTGCCAGTAGTATGATCGGGACTAGGGGTCGAGATACGCAGTATTTT. Encoded protein: CASSMIGTRGRDTQYF. The variable domain in full, completed from reference TRBV19 and TRBJ2-3, reads DGGITQSPKYLFRKEGQNVTLSCEQNLNHDAMYWYRQDPGQGLRLIYYSQIVNDFQKGDIAEGYSVSREKKESFPLTVTSAQKNPTAFYLCASSMIGTRGRDTQYFGPGTRLTVL.

V gene TRBV7-9 combines with J gene TRBJ2-6; 9 bases align to TRBD1. From germline, CDR1 is SEHNR and CDR2 FQNEAQ (reference sequence). The V gene end was trimmed by 4 bases and the J gene end by 0 bases; junction bases not matched to a gene: 4. The CDR3 sequence is 17 residues long. The CDR3 DNA follows: TGTGCCAGCAGCTCCGGGACAGGGTACTCTGGGGCCAACGTCCTGACTTTC. Protein product: CASSSGTGYSGANVLTF.

In the case of this clone: Relative to the germline gene, one junction end is altered; a read error may explain this. V is TRBV6-1 and J is TRBJ1-1, with D possibly TRBD1 on 5 matching bases. This CDR3 contains 15 residues. Germline V lookup: CDR1 MNHNS, CDR2 SASEGT. The CDR3 loop is CASSEAEGRIGRRVF. CDR3 DNA: TGTGCCAGCAGTGAAGCGGAGGGACGGATAGGACGGAGAGTCTTT.

This sequence joins TRBV5-6 and TRBJ2-2, with TRBD1 matching 9 bases. This CDR3 region has 17 residues. CDR1 is SGHDT and CDR2 is YYEEEE in the germline V gene. The ends lost 4 bases at V and 1 base at J; junction bases unmatched: 8. CDR3 in DNA: TGTGCCAGCAGCGCGCTCGTGGGACAGGGGAACACCGGGGAGCTGTTTTTT. This sequence encodes CASSALVGQGNTGELFF.

CDR3 bases: TGTGCCACCAGTGATTCGGGCGGGAAGATTGATGAGCAGTTCTTC. Translated: CATSDSGGKIDEQFF. J is TRBJ2-1 and V is TRBV24-1, with D possibly TRBD2 on 6 matching bases. The CDR3 runs 15 residues. V was clipped by 2 bases and J by 8 bases, with 15 bases between them. CDR1 KGHDR and CDR2 SFDVKD come from the germline V gene.

The chain links TRBV7-4 to TRBJ2-7; weak D call: TRBD2 (6 bases). The V end was cut by 3 bases, the J end by 3 bases, with 15 bases between. The CDR3 sequence is 15 residues long. Germline assignment: CDR1 SGHVT and CDR2 SQSDAQ. The CDR3 DNA is TGTGCCAGCAGCTTCGGGGGACTGGCGATCTACGAGCAGTACTTC. This codes for CASSFGGLAIYEQYF.

The J gene is TRBJ2-1, the V gene TRBV7-9; TRBD2 aligns across 11 bases. The CDR3 covers 16 residues. With 10 bases clipped from V and 3 bases from J, the junction kept 11 bases outside the gene matches. Looked up from germline, CDR1 is SEHNR and CDR2 is FQNEAQ (reference sequence). The chain's CDR3 is CATTGTSGYLYNEQFF. The CDR3 DNA is TGTGCCACCACGGGGACTAGCGGTTACCTCTACAATGAGCAGTTCTTC.

This clone is medium-sized (0.01 to 0.1%) by share. The chain is built from TRBV15 and TRBJ2-7, with D possibly matching TRBD2 (5 bases). The CDR3 has 15 amino acids. Germline CDR1 and CDR2: LNHNV and YYDKDF (reference sequence). V shed 0 bases and J shed 2 bases, with 11 bases lying between them. The CDR3 reads CATSRDARGTYEQYF. The CDR3 DNA reads as TGTGCCACCAGCAGAGATGCTAGAGGGACCTACGAGCAGTACTTC.

The J gene is TRBJ1-4, the V gene TRBV6-6, with 10 bases identical to TRBD1. CDR1 is MNHNY and CDR2 is SVGAGI in the germline V gene (reference sequence). The CDR3 has 16 residues. Trimming removed 2 bases from V and 7 bases from J; junction bases left unmatched: 7. The CDR3 reads CASSYTRTGGAEKLFF. The CDR3 DNA is TGTGCCAGCAGTTACACACGGACAGGGGGGGCTGAAAAACTGTTTTTT.

This clone appeared once. The rearrangement uses TRBV5-5 and TRBJ2-2, with 11 positions matching TRBD2. There are 16 residues in the CDR3. The germline gives CDR1 SGHKS, CDR2 YYEKEE (reference sequence). The trim removed 6 bases at V and 1 base at J, leaving 5 bases unmatched. The CDR3 DNA reads as TGTGCCAGCAACTTAGGGACTAGCGGGAACACCGGGGAGCTGTTTTTT. It yields the protein CASNLGTSGNTGELFF.

This clone was seen once. The chain joins TRBV4-2 to TRBJ1-4, with TRBD1 as a possible D gene (5 bases). The CDR3 sequence is 14 residues long. Germline assignment: CDR1 LGHNA and CDR2 YNFKEQ. V was clipped by 4 bases and J by 4 bases, with 10 bases between them. This chain's CDR3 is CASSPGGGNEKLFF. The CDR3 DNA reads TGTGCCAGCAGCCCGGGGGGTGGTAATGAAAAACTGTTTTTT.

V is TRBV6-6 and J is TRBJ2-7; D is undetermined. CDR1 and CDR2 (germline): MNHNY, SVGAGI (reference sequence). There are 12 residues in the CDR3. Trimming removed 6 bases at V and 6 bases at J, with 12 bases between. This chain's CDR3 is CASSIPPSEQYF. The CDR3 bases are TGTGCCAGCAGCATCCCTCCCTCCGAGCAGTACTTC.

V gene TRBV5-6 combines with J gene TRBJ2-2; perhaps TRBD1 as D (5 bases). The CDR3 has 14 residues. V lost 4 bases to trimming and J lost 1 base, with 8 bases between them. Germline assignment: CDR1 SGHDT and CDR2 YYEEEE. CDR3 bases: TGTGCCAGCAGCGTCGGACAGAACACCGGGGAGCTGTTTTTT. Its translation is CASSVGQNTGELFF.

V and J are TRBV5-6 and TRBJ2-3; 7 nucleotides agree with TRBD1. Trimming at V came to 4 bases and at J to 1 base, leaving 6 bases not matched to a gene. CDR1 is SGHDT and CDR2 is YYEEEE in the germline V gene. CDR3 length: 15 amino acids. CDR3 bases: TGTGCCAGCAGCCCCCTAGGGGGCGGCACAGATACGCAGTATTTT. Translating it yields CASSPLGGGTDTQYF.

Comments on this clone: This likely comes from a read error, as the CDR3 has no conserved phenylalanine or tryptophan at its end. The chain has TRBV28 and TRBJ1-2; 8 bases align to TRBD1. This CDR3 has 12 residues. The J segment lost 8 bases and the V segment lost 6 bases, leaving 5 bases of the junction unmatched. Germline CDR1 is MDHEN and CDR2 is SYDVKM. CDR3 in DNA: TGTGCCAGCAGCTTGACAGGGGTAGGCTACACCCTC. This encodes CASSLTGVGYTL.

This clone showed up just a few times. The rearrangement links TRBV7-9 to TRBJ2-7; 8 bases agree with TRBD1. The V segment lost 1 base and the J segment 4 bases; nucleotides outside the gene matches: 6. CDR1 and CDR2 (germline): SEHNR, FQNEAQ (reference sequence). This CDR3 contains 15 residues. CDR3 sequence: CASSLDWGQDYEQYF. CDR3 sequence (DNA): TGTGCCAGCAGCTTAGATTGGGGACAGGATTACGAGCAGTACTTC. The full variable domain, with the rest looked up from reference TRBV7-9 and TRBJ2-7, is DTGVSQNPRHKITKRGQNVTFRCDPISEHNRLYWYRQTLGQGPEFLTYFQNEAQLEKSRLLSDRFSAERPKGSFSTLEIQRTEQGDSAMYLCASSLDWGQDYEQYFGPGTRLTVT.

V usage is TRBV10-1 and J usage is TRBJ1-2; TRBD1 aligns across 10 bases. The CDR3 contains 15 residues. CDR1 is WNHNN and CDR2 is SYGVQD in the germline V gene (reference sequence). V was pared by 4 bases and J by 4 bases, with 6 bases of the junction left unmatched. The CDR3 DNA follows: TGCGCCAGCAGTGGGGGGCGACAGGGGGCCTATGGCTACACCTTC. Translated, it gives CASSGGRQGAYGYTF.

This clone was seen only a few times. The chain is built from TRBV9 and TRBJ2-2; D is uncertain. Germline V gives CDR1 SGDLS, CDR2 YYNGEE. Trimming took off 0 bases at V and 3 bases at J, with 9 bases between the two ends. The CDR3 runs to 15 residues. The CDR3 sequence is CASSVEGLDTGELFF. The CDR3 nucleotides are TGTGCCAGCAGCGTAGAGGGATTGGACACCGGGGAGCTGTTTTTT.

This clone was counted a few times. This chain connects TRBV29-1 to TRBJ2-4, with D unclear. The CDR3 is 13 amino acids. CDR1 SQVTM and CDR2 ANQGSEA come from the germline V gene. The V end lost 5 bases, the J end lost 0 bases, and 8 bases lay between the germline ends. CDR3 sequence (DNA): TGCAGCGTTTTCGTGGGAGCCAAAAACATTCAGTACTTC. Amino acid sequence: CSVFVGAKNIQYF.

The chain joins TRBV9 to TRBJ2-1; the match to TRBD1 covers 9 bases. V shed 2 bases, J shed 1 base, and the junction held 4 bases outside the gene matches. Germline values: CDR1 SGDLS, CDR2 YYNGEE. The CDR3 totals 16 residues. CDR3 sequence: CASSVGQGVSYNEQFF. The CDR3 DNA reads TGTGCCAGCAGCGTGGGACAGGGTGTGTCCTACAATGAGCAGTTCTTC.

The V call is TRBV18, the J call TRBJ2-7; 9 nucleotides line up with TRBD1. Germline V gene sequence: CDR1 KGHSH, CDR2 LQKENI. This CDR3 region has 16 residues. The trim removed 0 bases at V and 0 bases at J, leaving 3 bases unmatched. The CDR3 nucleotides read TGTGCCAGCTCACCACCGAAGGGACAGGGCTCCTACGAGCAGTACTTC. Translating it yields CASSPPKGQGSYEQYF.

J is TRBJ1-1 and V is TRBV29-1, with D perhaps TRBD1 (5 bases). In germline, CDR1 is SQVTM, CDR2 ANQGSEA. The CDR3 runs 13 residues. The ends were cut back, 2 bases at V and 4 bases at J, with 11 bases in the middle. CDR3 in DNA: TGCAGCGTTGAACAGGGAGGGATCACTGAAGCTTTCTTT. Residues: CSVEQGGITEAFF.

The chain joins TRBV6-2 or TRBV6-3 to TRBJ2-2; 9 nucleotides line up with TRBD2. Germline V gene data show CDR1 as MNHEY and CDR2 as SVGEGT. Trimming took 2 bases from V and 5 from J; bases not matched to a gene: 0. The CDR3 contains 14 residues. The CDR3 reads CASSYGLATGELFF. The CDR3 DNA sequence: TGTGCCAGCAGTTACGGACTAGCGACCGGGGAGCTGTTTTTT.

The chain recombines TRBV5-1 with TRBJ1-1; no reliable D call. Trimming stripped 3 bases from V and 0 bases from J, with 6 bases between. Germline values: CDR1 SGHRS, CDR2 YFSETQ. There are 13 residues in the CDR3. DNA for the CDR3: TGCGCCAGCAGCTGGGATGTGAACACTGAAGCTTTCTTT. This encodes CASSWDVNTEAFF.

This clone turned up a few times. J is TRBJ1-1 and V is TRBV28; D uncertain. Deletions cut 2 bases from V and 0 bases from J, with 4 bases between. From germline, CDR1 is MDHEN and CDR2 SYDVKM. The CDR3 sequence is 13 residues long. CDR3 region: CASSLRVNTEAFF. For the CDR3, the DNA is TGTGCCAGCAGTTTACGGGTGAACACTGAAGCTTTCTTT.

The J gene is TRBJ1-1, the V gene TRBV25-1; D perhaps matches TRBD1 (6 bases). V was clipped by 1 base and J by 3 bases, with 15 bases between them. Germline CDR1 MGHDK, CDR2 SYGVNS. This CDR3 contains 16 residues. The chain's CDR3 is CASSEWLTGGDTEAFF. In DNA form, the CDR3 reads TGTGCCAGCAGTGAATGGTTGACAGGCGGGGACACTGAAGCTTTCTTT.

This clone is a singleton in its sample. The chain is built from TRBV2 and TRBJ2-7; 9 positions agree with TRBD1. J was trimmed by 6 bases and V by 8 bases; bases with no gene match: 26. Germline loops: CDR1 SNHLY, CDR2 FYNNEI. This CDR3 spans 19 amino acids. This CDR3 is CASGGNRDRATEGDSEQYF. In DNA form, the CDR3 reads TGTGCCAGCGGCGGCAATCGGGACAGGGCTACTGAAGGGGACTCCGAGCAGTACTTC.